Listed below are T cell receptor beta chains from one sample, sequenced in a study of T-cell reconstitution after alpha-beta-depleted transplantation in children. One entry per CDR3 protein, called by TCRdb with MiXCR from the PCR reads. This sample has around 190,000 distinct CDR3 sequences, with approximately 7% found just once. This specimen consisted of PBMCs, obtained before TCRalphabeta/CD19-depleted stem cell transplant. Every receptor here comes from a boy aged 2 to 10 with acute lymphoblastic leukemia, due to receive a stem cell transplant. Each CDR3 is given with its conserved first and last residue. Fields, in order: J gene, V gene, D gene, clone size, CDR3 length, CDR3 DNA, CDR3 protein. D genes are given only for firm matches. Clone size is stated in some rows and not others, as once, few, many or a class when expanded.

j_gene: TRBJ1-5
v_gene: TRBV20-1
d_gene: -
abundance: -
len: 13
CDR3nt: TGCAGTGCTAGTTACCGCACGCCGGAGCTCAAGCATTTT
CDR3aa: CSASYRTPELKHF

j_gene: TRBJ1-3
v_gene: TRBV12-3/TRBV12-4
d_gene: -
abundance: -
len: 15
CDR3nt: TGTGCCAGCAGTTTAGAGGGCGGCTCTGGAAACACCATATATTTT
CDR3aa: CASSLEGGSGNTIYF

j_gene: TRBJ1-1
v_gene: TRBV27
d_gene: -
abundance: many
len: 14
CDR3nt: TGTGCCAGCAGTTTAACATTCCGAGACACTGAAGCTTTCTTT
CDR3aa: CASSLTFRDTEAFF

j_gene: TRBJ2-5
v_gene: TRBV12-3/TRBV12-4
d_gene: TRBD1
abundance: many
len: 18
CDR3nt: TGTGCCAGCAGTCTCGGGACAGGGGTTAGGTTTTCATACGAGACCCAGTACTTC
CDR3aa: CASSLGTGVRFSYETQYF

j_gene: TRBJ2-3
v_gene: TRBV5-5
d_gene: TRBD2
abundance: -
len: 16
CDR3nt: TGTGCCAGCAGCTGGGTAGCGGGGGGACCACGGGATACGCAGTATTTT
CDR3aa: CASSWVAGGPRDTQYF

j_gene: TRBJ2-1
v_gene: TRBV7-8
d_gene: -
abundance: many
len: 16
CDR3nt: TGTGCCAGCAGACTCCTGGAGGGGGGGTCAGGCGGTGAGCAGTTCTTC
CDR3aa: CASRLLEGGSGGEQFF

j_gene: TRBJ1-4
v_gene: TRBV20-1
d_gene: TRBD1
abundance: many
len: 14
CDR3nt: TGCAGTGCCTTGAGACAGGGGAATAATGAAAAACTGTTTTTT
CDR3aa: CSALRQGNNEKLFF

j_gene: TRBJ2-5
v_gene: TRBV11-2
d_gene: TRBD2
abundance: few
len: 18
CDR3nt: TGTGCCAGCAGCCCGGGAGGTAGGGCAGGGAAGGGTCGGGAGACCCAGTACTTC
CDR3aa: CASSPGGRAGKGRETQYF

j_gene: TRBJ2-5
v_gene: TRBV3-1
d_gene: TRBD2
abundance: few
len: 17
CDR3nt: TGTGCCAGCAGCCAACGAGGAAAGGCGGGGGGGCACAGGACCCAGTACTTC
CDR3aa: CASSQRGKAGGHRTQYF

j_gene: TRBJ1-1
v_gene: TRBV7-3
d_gene: TRBD1
abundance: many
len: 14
CDR3nt: TGTGCCAGCAGCTCCTCAGGGGGCTTGACTGAAGCTTTCTTT
CDR3aa: CASSSSGGLTEAFF

j_gene: TRBJ1-1
v_gene: TRBV29-1
d_gene: TRBD1
abundance: many
len: 11
CDR3nt: TGCAGCGCGAACAGGGGAACTGAAGCTTTCTTT
CDR3aa: CSANRGTEAFF

j_gene: TRBJ2-3
v_gene: TRBV7-9
d_gene: -
abundance: many
len: 16
CDR3nt: TGTGCCAGCAGCCGACTAGGGGGCGGAGAAACAGATACGCAGTATTTT
CDR3aa: CASSRLGGGETDTQYF

j_gene: TRBJ2-1
v_gene: TRBV5-1
d_gene: -
abundance: many
len: 12
CDR3nt: TGCGCCAGCAGCTTGGGAGAGAATGAGCAGTTCTTC
CDR3aa: CASSLGENEQFF

j_gene: TRBJ2-7
v_gene: TRBV29-1
d_gene: -
abundance: medium-sized
len: 13
CDR3nt: TGCAGCGTTGATGATAGCGGCTCCTACGAGCAGTACTTC
CDR3aa: CSVDDSGSYEQYF

j_gene: TRBJ1-4
v_gene: TRBV12-3/TRBV12-4
d_gene: -
abundance: many
len: 15
CDR3nt: TGTGCCAGCAGTTTGGACGGGGCTTTCCCTGAAAAACTGTTTTTT
CDR3aa: CASSLDGAFPEKLFF